The 20 T cell receptor beta chains in this list originate from one sample, sequenced in a study of Tregs in tolerant kidney transplant recipients. Profiled with immunoSEQ multiplex PCR; TCRdb holds only in-frame clones, not every one. The top ten hold approximately 0.5% of the sample, which has approximately 100,000 clones, under 95% seen once. Specimen: CD4+ T cells from blood, collected before the transplant. The receptors were gathered from a human donor who received a combined kidney and bone marrow transplant.

The V call is TRBV7-3, the J call TRBJ2-5, with 9 bases matching TRBD1. The CDR3 contains 15 residues. Germline CDR1 and CDR2: SGHTA and FQGTGA. V was clipped by 2 bases and J by 5 bases; unmatched bases: 6. The CDR3 sequence is CASSLAGTGFETQYF. CDR3 nucleotides: TGTGCCAGCAGCTTAGCCGGGACAGGGTTTGAGACCCAGTACTTC.

The chain uses TRBV19 and TRBJ1-2; D possibly corresponds to TRBD1 (6 bases). The germline gives CDR1 LNHDA, CDR2 SQIVND (reference sequence). The germline V and J ends were trimmed by 2 bases and 3 bases, with 7 bases remaining between them. CDR3 length: 13 amino acids. This chain's CDR3 is CASSIQGYYGYTF. The DNA for the CDR3 is TGTGCCAGTAGTATACAGGGGTACTATGGCTACACCTTC.

The chain couples TRBV2 to TRBJ1-3; D is unresolved. V was cut by 8 bases and J by 0 bases, with 14 bases left in between. The CDR3 is made up of 15 amino acids. Germline values: CDR1 SNHLY, CDR2 FYNNEI. The CDR3 here is CASFLPGSSGNTIYF. CDR3 DNA: TGTGCCAGCTTCTTACCGGGGTCCTCTGGAAACACCATATATTTT.

This clone has more than one count but fewer than ten. The chain recombines TRBV7-3 with TRBJ2-3; D is perhaps TRBD2 (5 bases). The CDR3 runs to 14 residues. Looked up from germline, CDR1 is SGHTA and CDR2 is FQGTGA. Trimming cost V 5 bases and J 1 base, with 10 bases left between them. Written as DNA, the CDR3 is TGTGCCAGCAGCCGGGGAAGAGGCACAGATACGCAGTATTTT. As protein: CASSRGRGTDTQYF.

Worth noting for this clone: A read error may account for a junction end that differs from germline. The gene calls are TRBV6-5 and TRBJ1-1; D is undetermined. The germline V gene has CDR1 MNHEY and CDR2 SVGAGI. This CDR3 region has 15 residues. CDR3 in amino acids: CASSSPSDGNTEALF. The CDR3 nucleotides read TGTGCCAGCAGTTCCCCCTCGGACGGGAACACTGAAGCCCTCTTT.

The chain links TRBV4-1 to TRBJ2-7; D possibly corresponds to TRBD1 (6 bases). The CDR3 is 14 residues long. Trimming removed 1 base at V and 2 bases at J, with 9 bases between. Germline-derived CDR1 and CDR2 are MGHRA and YSYEKL. DNA of the CDR3: TGCGCCAGCAGCCAAGGAACAGGGCCCTACGAGCAGTACTTC. Protein product: CASSQGTGPYEQYF.

The chain employs TRBV5-1 and TRBJ2-3; 9 bases are shared with TRBD2. The germline gives CDR1 SGHRS, CDR2 YFSETQ. J lost 2 bases, V lost 4 bases, and 8 bases had no gene match. The CDR3 totals 16 residues. The CDR3 protein is CASSRNSGSTTDTQYF. In DNA form, the CDR3 reads TGCGCCAGCAGCCGGAATAGCGGGAGCACCACAGATACGCAGTATTTT.

V gene TRBV6-5 combines with J gene TRBJ2-4, with D perhaps TRBD2 (6 bases). Germline V gene lookup returns CDR1 MNHEY and CDR2 SVGAGI. The V and J ends lost 6 bases and 0 bases respectively, with 12 bases between them. The length of the CDR3 is 15 residues. The CDR3 loop is CASRSASVAKNIQYF. DNA for the CDR3: TGTGCCAGCAGGTCCGCTAGCGTAGCCAAAAACATTCAGTACTTC.

For this clone: This same CDR3 is encoded by further DNA sequences in the sample. The rearrangement links TRBV5-4 to TRBJ2-7; no definite D call. This CDR3 has 11 residues. Germline V gene data show CDR1 as SGHNT and CDR2 as YYREEE (reference sequence). V was clipped by 3 bases and J by 2 bases, with 3 bases between them. The CDR3 is CASSSTYEQYF. For the CDR3, the DNA is TGTGCCAGCAGCTCTACCTACGAGCAGTACTTC. Filled out from reference TRBV5-4 and TRBJ2-7, the complete variable domain reads ETGVTQSPTHLIKTRGQQVTLRCSSQSGHNTVSWYQQALGQGPQFIFQYYREEENGRGNFPPRFSGLQFPNYSSELNVNALELDDSALYLCASSSTYEQYFGPGTRLTVT.

A remark on this clone: The same CDR3 is also encoded by other DNA sequences in this sample. The chain uses TRBV5-1 and TRBJ1-2; a weak D match, TRBD1 (5 bases). V lost 4 bases to trimming and J lost 2 bases, with 9 bases between them. The CDR3 is 13 residues long. Germline values: CDR1 SGHRS, CDR2 YFSETQ. The CDR3 protein is CASSLTENYGYTF. The CDR3 DNA reads TGCGCCAGCAGCCTGACAGAAAACTATGGCTACACCTTC.

The chain employs TRBV7-2 and TRBJ2-1; 10 bases fit TRBD1. Trimming cost V 4 bases and J 7 bases; bases outside gene matches: 4. Per germline, CDR1 SGHTA and CDR2 FQGNSA. The CDR3 consists of 14 residues. The CDR3 protein is CASSWDRGGNEQFF. The CDR3 bases are TGTGCCAGCAGCTGGGACAGGGGTGGGAATGAGCAGTTCTTC.

The rearrangement links TRBV4-1 to TRBJ1-1, with D hard to call. CDR3 size: 16 residues. Germline assignment: CDR1 MGHRA and CDR2 YSYEKL. Trimming stripped 1 base from V and 1 base from J, with 13 bases between. DNA for the CDR3: TGCGCCAGCAGCCAAGGACTCCGGTCCTCGAACACTGAAGCTTTCTTT. This translates into CASSQGLRSSNTEAFF.

This chain joins TRBV4-3 and TRBJ2-5; D is undetermined. Germline V gene sequence: CDR1 LGHNA, CDR2 YSLEER. This CDR3 contains 15 residues. V was cut by 1 base and J by 1 base, with 10 bases left in between. Here the CDR3 DNA reads TGCGCCAGCAGCCAAGTGTTCCTACCCCAAGAGACCCAGTACTTC. Its translation is CASSQVFLPQETQYF.

This chain connects TRBV16 to TRBJ2-4; 7 bases agree with TRBD2. The ends lost 4 bases at V and 2 bases at J; junction bases unmatched: 11. CDR3 size: 17 residues. Per the germline V gene, CDR1 is KGHSY and CDR2 is FQNENV. In DNA form, the CDR3 reads TGTGCCAGCAGCCTTCTGGGGCGGGAGAATCCCAAAAACATTCAGTACTTC. Its translation: CASSLLGRENPKNIQYF.

The V call is TRBV7-2, the J call TRBJ2-3, with 9 positions matching TRBD2. Per the germline V gene, CDR1 is SGHTA and CDR2 is FQGNSA. The CDR3 totals 15 residues. V was clipped by 1 base and J by 4 bases; unmatched bases: 3. This CDR3 reads CASSLVSGSSDTQYF. CDR3 sequence (DNA): TGTGCCAGCAGCTTAGTTAGCGGGAGTTCAGATACGCAGTATTTT.

The chain carries TRBV23-1 and TRBJ2-5, with TRBD1 matching 9 bases. TRBV23-1 is placed among ORFs of uncertain function. With 8 bases clipped from V and 0 bases from J, the junction kept 10 bases outside the gene matches. This CDR3 comprises 16 residues. In nucleotides, the CDR3 is TGCGCCAGCCCGACGTCGGGACAGGGACACCAAGAGACCCAGTACTTC. Translated: CASPTSGQGHQETQYF.

Notes on this clone: An end of the junction does not agree with germline; a read error may underlie this. CDR3 region: CASSLGQVNSPLHF. In DNA form, the CDR3 reads TGTGCCAGCAGTTTGGGACAGGTGAATTCACCCCTCCACTTT. The gene calls are TRBV5-6 and TRBJ1-6; 8 bases agree with TRBD1. The length of the CDR3 is 14 residues. Germline lookup yields CDR1 SGHDT and CDR2 YYEEEE. The whole variable domain, remainder taken from reference TRBV5-6 and TRBJ1-6, is DAGVTQSPTHLIKTRGQQVTLRCSPKSGHDTVSWYQQALGQGPQFIFQYYEEEERQRGNFPDRFSGHQFPNYSSELNVNALLLGDSALYLCASSLGQVNSPLHFGNGTRLTVT.

The chain has TRBV11-3 and TRBJ2-3; TRBD2 agrees at 8 bases. Trimming at V came to 5 bases and at J to 0 bases, leaving 7 bases not matched to a gene. Germline V gene data show CDR1 as SGHNT and CDR2 as YENEEA. The CDR3 has 16 amino acids. CDR3 amino acids: CASSPALAGSTDTQYF. In DNA form, the CDR3 reads TGTGCCAGCAGCCCTGCCTTAGCGGGAAGCACAGATACGCAGTATTTT.

The chain carries TRBV5-3 and TRBJ2-3; TRBD2 matches at 7 bases. TRBV5-3 is designated an ORF whose function remains uncertain. CDR3 length: 15 amino acids. J lost 4 bases, V lost 0 bases, and 5 bases had no gene match. The CDR3 bases are TGTGCCAGAAGCTTGGCTGGCGGGGGATCAGATACGCAGTATTTT. Translated: CARSLAGGGSDTQYF.

The chain joins TRBV4-3 to TRBJ2-5; 9 bases line up with TRBD2. CDR3 length equals 15 residues. From germline, CDR1 is LGHNA and CDR2 YSLEER. J gave up 5 bases and V 1 base, and 5 bases lay outside the gene matches. The CDR3 nucleotides are TGCGCCAGCAGCCAAGCAAGCGGGGGGTACGAGACCCAGTACTTC. The encoded protein is CASSQASGGYETQYF.